This record looks at one T cell receptor (beta chain) sequence and its context. Germline loops: CDR1 KGHSH, CDR2 LQKENI. Trimming shortened V by 3 bases and J by 4 bases, and 13 bases separated the two germline ends. The CDR3 is 16 amino acids. In the source study's methods: Amplification of reference gene primers was used by the study to estimate nucleated cell counts. Measured with immunoSEQ multiplex PCR; TCRdb has only the in-frame clones, and not every one. That table furnishes V, J and clone size, whereas the DNA furnished D and trimming. This table holds under 250,000 clones, more than 75% found once. These data come from a study of blood T cell repertoires in COVID-19. While infection was still active, Seattle patients were enrolled and then followed longitudinally.

Sequencing was performed on peripheral blood. The sequence was obtained from a man between 50 and 59 years old with COVID-19, enrolled during active disease. The genes are TRBV18 and TRBJ1-6, with unresolved D. CDR3 amino acids: CASSPQTPDYNSPLHF. In nucleotides, the CDR3 is TGTGCCAGCTCACCTCAGACACCGGATTATAATTCACCCCTCCACTTT.